This is a list of T cell receptor beta chains from one sample in a study of blood T cells in healthy people across ages. A single record per CDR3 protein comes from TCRdb applying MiXCR to the 5' RACE reads. The table records about 1,800,000 distinct CDR3 sequences, roughly 28% of them present only once. Sequencing was performed on blood. The receptors derive from a young woman in good health. Each CDR3 is given with its conserved first and last residue. Fields, in order: D gene, V gene, J gene, clone size, CDR3 protein, CDR3 DNA. D genes are given only for firm matches. Rows give clone size only sometimes, using once, few, many, or a class for an expanded clone.

D gene: TRBD1; V gene: TRBV20-1; J gene: TRBJ2-3; clone size: .; CDR3 protein: CSVPTGSTDTQYF; CDR3 DNA: TGCAGTGTACCGACAGGGAGCACAGATACGCAGTATTTT
D gene: TRBD1; V gene: TRBV4-1; J gene: TRBJ1-2; clone size: .; CDR3 protein: CASSTAPGQPYGYTF; CDR3 DNA: TGCGCCAGCAGCACGGCGCCGGGACAGCCCTATGGCTACACCTTC
D gene: TRBD2; V gene: TRBV12-3/TRBV12-4; J gene: TRBJ2-1; clone size: .; CDR3 protein: CASVSGGGEQFF; CDR3 DNA: TGTGCCAGCGTGAGCGGGGGCGGTGAGCAGTTCTTC
D gene: TRBD1; V gene: TRBV5-1; J gene: TRBJ2-1; clone size: .; CDR3 protein: CASSFGRGTYNEQFF; CDR3 DNA: TGCGCCAGCAGCTTCGGCAGGGGGACGTACAATGAGCAGTTCTTC
D gene: TRBD1; V gene: TRBV6-6; J gene: TRBJ1-2; clone size: .; CDR3 protein: CASSPEEGALFGGYTF; CDR3 DNA: TGTGCCAGCAGCCCCGAAGAGGGGGCGTTATTTGGTGGCTACACCTTC
D gene: .; V gene: TRBV9; J gene: TRBJ1-5; clone size: few; CDR3 protein: CASSVDEGTNQPQHF; CDR3 DNA: TGTGCCAGCAGCGTAGATGAGGGCACCAATCAGCCCCAGCATTTT
D gene: TRBD1; V gene: TRBV27; J gene: TRBJ2-4; clone size: .; CDR3 protein: CASRQGLDIQYF; CDR3 DNA: TGTGCCAGCAGACAGGGGCTCGACATTCAGTACTTC
D gene: TRBD2; V gene: TRBV5-1; J gene: TRBJ2-7; clone size: .; CDR3 protein: CASSLVGASGIKQYF; CDR3 DNA: TGCGCCAGCAGCTTGGTTGGTGCTAGCGGGATAAAGCAGTACTTC
D gene: .; V gene: TRBV3-1; J gene: TRBJ2-1; clone size: .; CDR3 protein: CASSHASGNEQFF; CDR3 DNA: TGTGCCAGCAGCCACGCGAGCGGCAATGAGCAGTTCTTC
D gene: TRBD1; V gene: TRBV27; J gene: TRBJ2-1; clone size: few; CDR3 protein: CASRPGTVSYNEQFF; CDR3 DNA: TGTGCCAGCAGACCGGGGACAGTCTCCTACAATGAGCAGTTCTTC
D gene: .; V gene: TRBV12-5; J gene: TRBJ2-7; clone size: few; CDR3 protein: CASGLVLLDSVPYEQYF; CDR3 DNA: TGTGCTAGTGGTTTGGTACTTTTGGACAGCGTCCCCTACGAGCAGTACTTC
D gene: .; V gene: TRBV18; J gene: TRBJ2-4; clone size: .; CDR3 protein: CASSGTGSKNIQYF; CDR3 DNA: TGTGCCAGCTCCGGAACGGGCTCCAAAAACATTCAGTACTTC
D gene: TRBD2; V gene: TRBV7-9; J gene: TRBJ2-5; clone size: .; CDR3 protein: CASSLVSGGPQETQYF; CDR3 DNA: TGTGCCAGCAGCTTAGTTAGCGGGGGGCCTCAAGAGACCCAGTACTTC
D gene: TRBD1; V gene: TRBV7-9; J gene: TRBJ2-5; clone size: few; CDR3 protein: CASSLGQGAYDSLEQYF; CDR3 DNA: TGTGCCAGCAGCTTGGGGCAGGGGGCTTACGACAGTTTGGAGCAGTACTTC
D gene: TRBD1; V gene: TRBV6-5; J gene: TRBJ1-5; clone size: .; CDR3 protein: CASSRQGWGGNQPQHF; CDR3 DNA: TGTGCCAGCAGTCGACAGGGCTGGGGAGGCAATCAGCCCCAGCATTTT
D gene: .; V gene: TRBV7-9; J gene: TRBJ2-7; clone size: many; CDR3 protein: CASSLTASTYEQYF; CDR3 DNA: TGTGCCAGCAGCTTAACGGCTAGCACCTACGAGCAGTACTTC
D gene: TRBD2; V gene: TRBV20-1; J gene: TRBJ2-1; clone size: .; CDR3 protein: CSARASGRSNEQFF; CDR3 DNA: TGCAGTGCTAGGGCTAGCGGGAGAAGCAATGAGCAGTTCTTC
D gene: .; V gene: TRBV7-9; J gene: TRBJ2-5; clone size: .; CDR3 protein: CASSSPGGDETLYF; CDR3 DNA: TGTGCCAGCAGCTCCCCGGGCGGGGATGAGACCCTGTACTTC
D gene: .; V gene: TRBV6-1; J gene: TRBJ1-2; clone size: .; CDR3 protein: CASSEYGGSGSGYTF; CDR3 DNA: TGTGCCAGCAGTGAATATGGAGGGTCTGGCTCTGGCTACACCTTC
D gene: .; V gene: TRBV7-2; J gene: TRBJ2-5; clone size: .; CDR3 protein: CASLLAVGEVGETQYF; CDR3 DNA: TGTGCCAGCCTACTAGCTGTGGGGGAGGTAGGAGAGACCCAGTACTTC
D gene: .; V gene: TRBV5-1; J gene: TRBJ2-1; clone size: few; CDR3 protein: CASSLAEPSGEQFF; CDR3 DNA: TGCGCCAGCAGCTTGGCTGAGCCGTCGGGGGAGCAGTTCTTC
D gene: .; V gene: TRBV29-1; J gene: TRBJ1-2; clone size: few; CDR3 protein: CSARGVELGGPNYGYTF; CDR3 DNA: TGCAGCGCACGGGGAGTAGAGTTGGGGGGCCCTAACTATGGCTACACCTTC
D gene: TRBD1; V gene: TRBV12-3/TRBV12-4; J gene: TRBJ2-7; clone size: once; CDR3 protein: CASNTGQGRYEQYF; CDR3 DNA: TGTGCCAGCAACACCGGACAGGGACGGTACGAGCAGTACTTC
D gene: TRBD2; V gene: TRBV9; J gene: TRBJ2-2; clone size: .; CDR3 protein: CASSVLAGLGTGELFF; CDR3 DNA: TGTGCCAGCAGCGTGTTAGCGGGCTTGGGCACCGGGGAGCTGTTTTTT
D gene: TRBD2; V gene: TRBV19; J gene: TRBJ2-3; clone size: .; CDR3 protein: CASSWGSGRELPDTQYF; CDR3 DNA: TGTGCCAGCAGCTGGGGTAGCGGGCGAGAATTGCCAGATACGCAGTATTTT
D gene: .; V gene: TRBV20-1; J gene: TRBJ1-4; clone size: few; CDR3 protein: CSASGSQGRKLFF; CDR3 DNA: TGCAGTGCTTCGGGGTCCCAGGGACGAAAACTGTTTTTT
D gene: TRBD1; V gene: TRBV3-1; J gene: TRBJ1-2; clone size: .; CDR3 protein: CASSQDSTGADYTF; CDR3 DNA: TGTGCCAGCAGCCAAGATTCAACAGGGGCGGACTACACCTTC
D gene: TRBD1; V gene: TRBV3-1; J gene: TRBJ2-7; clone size: .; CDR3 protein: CASSLGQGIGEQYF; CDR3 DNA: TGTGCCAGCAGCCTAGGACAGGGTATCGGCGAGCAGTACTTC
D gene: .; V gene: TRBV12-3/TRBV12-4; J gene: TRBJ2-3; clone size: .; CDR3 protein: CASILRRTGTDTQYF; CDR3 DNA: TGTGCCAGCATTCTTCGCCGGACGGGCACAGATACGCAGTATTTT
D gene: .; V gene: TRBV29-1; J gene: TRBJ1-1; clone size: .; CDR3 protein: CSVWQAEAFF; CDR3 DNA: TGCAGCGTTTGGCAGGCTGAAGCTTTCTTT
D gene: .; V gene: TRBV20-1; J gene: TRBJ2-1; clone size: many; CDR3 protein: CSAPTQALSSYNEQFF; CDR3 DNA: TGCAGTGCCCCAACCCAAGCGCTGAGCTCCTACAATGAGCAGTTCTTC
D gene: TRBD1; V gene: TRBV6-6; J gene: TRBJ1-2; clone size: .; CDR3 protein: CASSTPTGVHGYTF; CDR3 DNA: TGTGCCAGCAGTACCCCGACAGGGGTGCATGGCTACACCTTC
D gene: TRBD1; V gene: TRBV10-2; J gene: TRBJ1-6; clone size: .; CDR3 protein: CASTAQGYNSPLHF; CDR3 DNA: TGCGCCAGCACCGCACAGGGGTATAATTCACCCCTCCACTTT
D gene: .; V gene: TRBV5-6; J gene: TRBJ1-1; clone size: once; CDR3 protein: CASIGLGQNTEAFF; CDR3 DNA: TGTGCCAGCATTGGGCTCGGTCAAAACACTGAAGCTTTCTTT
D gene: TRBD1; V gene: TRBV2; J gene: TRBJ2-7; clone size: .; CDR3 protein: CASSEVWTGSPYEQYF; CDR3 DNA: TGTGCCAGCAGTGAAGTTTGGACAGGGAGTCCCTACGAGCAGTACTTC
D gene: .; V gene: TRBV11-3; J gene: TRBJ2-2; clone size: .; CDR3 protein: CASSLDLRELFF; CDR3 DNA: TGTGCCAGCAGCTTAGATCTGCGGGAGCTGTTTTTT
D gene: .; V gene: TRBV21-1; J gene: TRBJ2-1; clone size: .; CDR3 protein: CASKLREQFF; CDR3 DNA: TGTGCCAGCAAGTTAAGGGAGCAGTTCTTC
D gene: .; V gene: TRBV29-1; J gene: TRBJ2-1; clone size: .; CDR3 protein: CSVPVSYNEQFF; CDR3 DNA: TGCAGCGTTCCTGTCTCCTACAATGAGCAGTTCTTC
D gene: TRBD2; V gene: TRBV25-1; J gene: TRBJ2-5; clone size: few; CDR3 protein: CASDRGSGIAQYF; CDR3 DNA: TGTGCCAGCGACCGGGGTAGCGGGATCGCCCAGTACTTC
D gene: TRBD1; V gene: TRBV14; J gene: TRBJ2-1; clone size: .; CDR3 protein: CASSPVGDRVGNEQFF; CDR3 DNA: TGTGCCAGCAGCCCCGTGGGAGACAGGGTGGGTAATGAGCAGTTCTTC
D gene: TRBD2; V gene: TRBV7-3; J gene: TRBJ2-1; clone size: few; CDR3 protein: CASSWSGGRSSYNEQFF; CDR3 DNA: TGTGCCAGCAGCTGGTCGGGGGGACGAAGCTCCTACAATGAGCAGTTCTTC
D gene: TRBD1; V gene: TRBV20-1; J gene: TRBJ1-2; clone size: .; CDR3 protein: CSARVTAGGGYTF; CDR3 DNA: TGCAGTGCAAGGGTAACAGCAGGGGGCGGCTACACCTTC
D gene: TRBD2; V gene: TRBV12-3/TRBV12-4; J gene: TRBJ2-1; clone size: .; CDR3 protein: CASSPSGTNYNEQFF; CDR3 DNA: TGTGCCAGCAGTCCTAGCGGAACAAACTACAATGAGCAGTTCTTC
D gene: .; V gene: TRBV4-1; J gene: TRBJ1-5; clone size: .; CDR3 protein: CASSQDGSPGNQPQHF; CDR3 DNA: TGCGCCAGCAGCCAAGATGGGTCCCCCGGGAATCAGCCCCAGCATTTT
D gene: TRBD2; V gene: TRBV5-1; J gene: TRBJ2-1; clone size: .; CDR3 protein: CTSSLRLAAYNEQFF; CDR3 DNA: TGCACCAGCAGCTTGCGGCTAGCGGCCTACAATGAGCAGTTCTTC
D gene: .; V gene: TRBV12-3/TRBV12-4; J gene: TRBJ1-5; clone size: .; CDR3 protein: CASRLGGGQPQHF; CDR3 DNA: TGTGCCAGCAGATTAGGCGGCGGTCAGCCCCAGCATTTT
D gene: .; V gene: TRBV29-1; J gene: TRBJ2-1; clone size: many; CDR3 protein: CSVSTGNEQFF; CDR3 DNA: TGCAGCGTCTCGACAGGAAATGAGCAGTTCTTC
D gene: .; V gene: TRBV21-1; J gene: TRBJ2-1; clone size: .; CDR3 protein: CAGSKVLLAGNNEQFF; CDR3 DNA: TGTGCCGGCAGCAAAGTTTTACTAGCGGGGAACAATGAGCAGTTCTTC
D gene: TRBD1; V gene: TRBV20-1; J gene: TRBJ2-7; clone size: many; CDR3 protein: CSARDGRGRIEQYF; CDR3 DNA: TGCAGTGCTAGAGACGGCAGGGGGCGAATTGAGCAGTACTTC
D gene: .; V gene: TRBV3-1; J gene: TRBJ1-5; clone size: .; CDR3 protein: CASSQGFRGESNQPQHF; CDR3 DNA: TGTGCCAGCAGCCAAGGTTTCCGGGGGGAAAGCAATCAGCCCCAGCATTTT
D gene: .; V gene: TRBV5-1; J gene: TRBJ2-5; clone size: many; CDR3 protein: CASSLIGGETQYF; CDR3 DNA: TGTGCCAGCAGTTTAATAGGTGGAGAGACCCAGTACTTC
D gene: .; V gene: TRBV12-5; J gene: TRBJ1-2; clone size: few; CDR3 protein: CASGLTLGGYTF; CDR3 DNA: TGTGCTAGTGGTTTGACATTGGGAGGCTACACCTTC
D gene: TRBD1; V gene: TRBV27; J gene: TRBJ2-7; clone size: .; CDR3 protein: CASSPYPGQGYEQYF; CDR3 DNA: TGTGCCAGCAGTCCGTACCCCGGACAGGGCTACGAGCAGTACTTC
D gene: TRBD2; V gene: TRBV7-9; J gene: TRBJ2-7; clone size: few; CDR3 protein: CASSFKAGDKYF; CDR3 DNA: TGTGCCAGCAGCTTTAAAGCGGGGGATAAGTACTTC
D gene: .; V gene: TRBV12-3/TRBV12-4; J gene: TRBJ2-5; clone size: .; CDR3 protein: CASSLYPAAYQETQYF; CDR3 DNA: TGTGCCAGCAGTTTATATCCAGCGGCGTACCAAGAGACCCAGTACTTC